The 27 T cell receptor beta chains reported below all come from one sample, sequenced in a study of shared clonotypes between healthy human individuals. Some clones are missing from TCRdb's copy, which holds only in-frame ones; the method was immunoSEQ multiplex PCR. In the table there are some 2.1 million clones, just under 95% of which are singletons. CD8 cells classed as naive were CD45RO-negative and positively selected for CCR7, excluding terminally differentiated effector memory CD45RA+ cells. Sequencing was performed on naive CD8+ T cells from PBMCs. The receptors were gathered from a man between 18 and 29 years old in good health. Some clones in this sample may be carry-over from other donors' samples.

CDR3 in amino acids: CASLGGTYEQYF. The CDR3 DNA follows: TGTGCCAGCCTCGGGGGGACCTACGAGCAGTACTTC. This rearrangement joins TRBV6-1 to TRBJ2-7; TRBD2 matches at 7 bases. This CDR3 is built from 12 residues. Losses at the gene ends were 8 bases for V and 2 bases for J; bases not matched to a gene: 3. Germline values: CDR1 MNHNS, CDR2 SASEGT.

V gene TRBV30 combines with J gene TRBJ2-5; no clear D gene. The DNA end favors TRBJ2-7, so the J call may be wrong. The CDR3 totals 14 residues. Germline CDR1 GTSNPN, CDR2 SVGIG (reference sequence). This chain's CDR3 is CAWSPSGRIYEQYF. The CDR3 DNA is TGTGCCTGGAGTCCTAGTGGGCGGATCTACGAGCAGTACTTC.

The chain carries TRBV5-1 and TRBJ2-1; perhaps TRBD2 as D (6 bases). V was cut by 2 bases and J by 0 bases, with 9 bases left in between. The CDR3 extends over 15 amino acids. Germline CDR1 is SGHRS and CDR2 is YFSETQ. The CDR3 protein is CASSFGGASYNEQFF. CDR3 bases: TGCGCCAGCAGCTTCGGCGGGGCCTCCTACAATGAGCAGTTCTTC. Full variable domain (outside the CDR3, taken from reference TRBV5-1 and TRBJ2-1): KAGVTQTPRYLIKTRGQQVTLSCSPISGHRSVSWYQQTPGQGLQFLFEYFSETQRNKGNFPGRFSGRQFSNSRSEMNVSTLELGDSALYLCASSFGGASYNEQFFGPGTRLTVL.

The rearrangement joins TRBV19 to TRBJ2-6; D not certain. Trimming pared 3 bases from V and 0 bases from J, leaving 9 bases between. This CDR3 has 16 residues. Germline-derived CDR1 and CDR2 are LNHDA and SQIVND (reference sequence). The chain's CDR3 is CASSIGRISGANVLTF. The CDR3 DNA follows: TGTGCCAGTAGTATTGGGCGCATCTCTGGGGCCAACGTCCTGACTTTC.

To note about this clone: A junction boundary mismatches the germline segment, possibly from a read error. V gene TRBV2 combines with J gene TRBJ1-6, with a weak D call TRBD1 (5 bases). The CDR3 consists of 10 residues. The germline V gene encodes CDR1 SNHLY and CDR2 FYNNEI. The CDR3 loop reads CASSGRDPIF. CDR3 sequence (DNA): TGTGCCAGCAGTGGCCGGGACCCCATCTTT.

The chain has TRBV27 and TRBJ1-1; D perhaps matches TRBD1 (5 bases). The CDR3 has 15 residues. Trimming shortened V by 2 bases and J by 3 bases, and 13 bases separated the two germline ends. Looked up from germline, CDR1 is MNHEY and CDR2 is SMNVEV (reference sequence). CDR3 in amino acids: CASSLQRLGDTEAFF. CDR3 nucleotides: TGTGCCAGCAGTTTACAAAGGTTGGGGGACACTGAAGCTTTCTTT.

The chain combines TRBV9 with TRBJ2-2, with D tentatively TRBD2 (5 bases). CDR3 size: 12 residues. Germline CDR1 is SGDLS and CDR2 is YYNGEE. Between the trimmed V and J ends, which lost 6 bases and 5 bases, there was a span of 8 bases. The CDR3 bases are TGTGCCAGCACCAGCGGAACCGGGGAGCTGTTTTTT. Translating gives CASTSGTGELFF.

The V and J genes are TRBV9 and TRBJ2-3, with 9 bases lining up with TRBD2. V gave up 0 bases and J gave up 2 bases; unmatched junction bases: 13. The CDR3 totals 19 residues. Germline V CDR1 and CDR2: SGDLS, YYNGEE. CDR3 in amino acids: CASSVAMLAGPHPTDTQYF. The CDR3 DNA is TGTGCCAGCAGCGTAGCTATGCTAGCGGGACCACACCCCACAGATACGCAGTATTTT.

V is TRBV18 and J is TRBJ2-3; weak D call: TRBD2 (6 bases). The ends were cut back, 1 base at V and 0 bases at J, with 14 bases in the middle. This CDR3 comprises 17 residues. Per the germline V gene, CDR1 is KGHSH and CDR2 is LQKENI. CDR3 DNA sequence: TGTGCCAGCTCACCACGAGGGGCTAGCGCAAGCACAGATACGCAGTATTTT. Its protein is CASSPRGASASTDTQYF.

This sequence joins TRBV5-1 and TRBJ2-1; 10 bases line up with TRBD2. CDR1 SGHRS and CDR2 YFSETQ come from the germline V gene. The CDR3 loop spans 16 amino acids. V lost 0 bases, J lost 3 bases, and 3 bases stayed unmatched. The CDR3 nucleotides are TGCGCCAGCAGCTTGGCGCTAGCGGGAGTCTACAATGAGCAGTTCTTC. This translates into CASSLALAGVYNEQFF. The full variable domain, its missing parts supplied by reference TRBV5-1 and TRBJ2-1, is KAGVTQTPRYLIKTRGQQVTLSCSPISGHRSVSWYQQTPGQGLQFLFEYFSETQRNKGNFPGRFSGRQFSNSRSEMNVSTLELGDSALYLCASSLALAGVYNEQFFGPGTRLTVL.

Note on this clone: The sample has other DNA sequences that encode this CDR3 too. J is TRBJ2-7 and V is TRBV4-3; perhaps D is TRBD1 or TRBD2 (6 bases each). V lost 0 bases and J 6 bases, leaving 24 bases between the germline ends. The CDR3 loop spans 18 amino acids. Germline CDR1 LGHNA, CDR2 YSLEER. Here the CDR3 DNA reads TGCGCCAGCAGCCAAGATAGGACCGGCGGGGCGCGAGGGGGCGAGCAGTACTTC. Translating it yields CASSQDRTGGARGGEQYF.

V and J are TRBV13 and TRBJ2-1; 7 bases line up with TRBD1. This CDR3 has 14 amino acids. CDR1 and CDR2 (germline): PRHDT, FYEKMQ (reference sequence). With V trimmed by 2 bases and J by 6 bases, 4 bases remained unmatched. The CDR3 protein is CASSLNAGGNEQFF. The CDR3 DNA is TGTGCCAGCAGCTTAAACGCAGGGGGCAATGAGCAGTTCTTC.

V and J are TRBV5-1 and TRBJ2-7, with 10 bases lining up with TRBD2. The CDR3 length is 13 residues. Germline CDR1 is SGHRS and CDR2 is YFSETQ. V lost 4 bases, J lost 5 bases, and 3 bases stayed unmatched. This CDR3 reads CASSTGTSDEQYF. The DNA for the CDR3 is TGCGCCAGCAGCACCGGGACTAGCGACGAGCAGTACTTC. The variable domain in full, completed from reference TRBV5-1 and TRBJ2-7, reads KAGVTQTPRYLIKTRGQQVTLSCSPISGHRSVSWYQQTPGQGLQFLFEYFSETQRNKGNFPGRFSGRQFSNSRSEMNVSTLELGDSALYLCASSTGTSDEQYFGPGTRLTVT.

The J gene is TRBJ2-3, the V gene TRBV2; the D gene is possibly TRBD2 (6 bases). The CDR3 has 14 amino acids. Germline CDR1 reads SNHLY; CDR2 reads FYNNEI. V was pared by 6 bases and J by 2 bases, with 12 bases between. The CDR3, as DNA: TGTGCCAGCAGGGAGGGCAGACTCACAGATACGCAGTATTTT. Translated: CASREGRLTDTQYF.

V gene TRBV10-3 combines with J gene TRBJ1-2; 7 bases agree with TRBD1. Germline-derived CDR1 and CDR2 are ENHRY and SYGVKD. CDR3 length equals 17 residues. With 0 bases clipped from V and 4 bases from J, the junction kept 11 bases outside the gene matches. This CDR3 reads CAISESRSSGQIYGYTF. The CDR3 nucleotides are TGTGCCATCAGTGAGTCGAGGAGTTCGGGACAGATCTATGGCTACACCTTC.

The V and J genes are TRBV19 and TRBJ2-1, with 10 bases identical to TRBD1. The CDR3 has 14 amino acids. Germline CDR1 LNHDA, CDR2 SQIVND (reference sequence). The V gene end was trimmed by 5 bases and the J gene end by 9 bases; junction bases not matched to a gene: 7. CDR3 loop: CASSPGQGKGEQFF. The CDR3 region has the DNA TGTGCCAGTAGTCCGGGACAGGGGAAGGGTGAGCAGTTCTTC.

The chain is built from TRBV19 and TRBJ2-7; D is unclear. Between the trimmed V and J ends, which lost 6 bases and 2 bases, there was a span of 14 bases. This CDR3 is built from 14 residues. The germline gives CDR1 LNHDA, CDR2 SQIVND (reference sequence). This CDR3 is CASSQQSSPYEQYF. The CDR3 nucleotides read TGTGCCAGTAGCCAACAGAGTTCACCCTACGAGCAGTACTTC. The variable domain in full, with the rest retrieved from reference TRBV19 and TRBJ2-7, is DGGITQSPKYLFRKEGQNVTLSCEQNLNHDAMYWYRQDPGQGLRLIYYSQIVNDFQKGDIAEGYSVSREKKESFPLTVTSAQKNPTAFYLCASSQQSSPYEQYFGPGTRLTVT.

The rearrangement uses TRBV6-1 and TRBJ2-3, with 7 bases matching TRBD1. V was clipped by 5 bases and J by 4 bases; unmatched bases: 9. The CDR3 has 15 residues. Germline V gives CDR1 MNHNS, CDR2 SASEGT. The chain's CDR3 is CASSTAQGWADTQYF. CDR3 sequence (DNA): TGTGCCAGCAGTACCGCACAGGGGTGGGCAGATACGCAGTATTTT.

The chain recombines TRBV15 with TRBJ2-4, with D maybe TRBD1 (5 bases). Trimming took off 0 bases at V and 6 bases at J, with 15 bases between the two ends. The CDR3 runs to 16 residues. The V gene's germline CDR1 is LNHNV and CDR2 YYDKDF (reference sequence). The CDR3, as DNA: TGTGCCACCAGCAGAGATTGGGGCCCCTCGGGAAACATTCAGTACTTC. Its protein product is CATSRDWGPSGNIQYF.

As concerns this clone: Different DNA sequences within this sample yield the same CDR3. The CDR3 sequence: CASSQGVGNTEAFF. In nucleotides, the CDR3 is TGCGCCAGCAGCCAGGGGGTCGGGAACACTGAAGCTTTCTTT. This sequence joins TRBV4-1 and TRBJ1-1; tentative D call: TRBD1 (5 bases). Germline CDR1 and CDR2: MGHRA and YSYEKL. V was shortened by 3 bases and J by 1 base, with 9 bases between the two germline ends. The CDR3 has 14 amino acids.

The chain links TRBV2 to TRBJ2-1; a weak D match, TRBD2 (5 bases). CDR1 and CDR2 (germline): SNHLY, FYNNEI. CDR3 length: 15 amino acids. Trimming shortened V by 6 bases and J by 9 bases, and 21 bases separated the two germline ends. Here the CDR3 reads CASSQNSPDRGEQFF. In DNA form, the CDR3 reads TGTGCCAGCAGCCAAAACTCCCCCGACCGGGGTGAGCAGTTCTTC.

The J gene is TRBJ2-1, the V gene TRBV4-3; 10 bases are shared with TRBD2. V lost 8 bases to trimming and J lost 4 bases; unmatched junction nucleotides: 2. This CDR3 region has 13 residues. Germline values: CDR1 LGHNA, CDR2 YSLEER. The CDR3 is CASGTSEYNEQFF. For the CDR3, the DNA is TGCGCCAGCGGGACTAGCGAATACAATGAGCAGTTCTTC.

V and J are TRBV7-9 and TRBJ2-1, with 14 bases aligning to TRBD2. The CDR3 is 19 residues long. Per the germline V gene, CDR1 is SEHNR and CDR2 is FQNEAQ (reference sequence). The V and J ends lost 5 bases and 0 bases, in that order; junction bases with no gene match: 9. The CDR3 loop reads CASSPRLAGGISSYNEQFF. The CDR3 DNA follows: TGTGCCAGCAGCCCGCGACTAGCGGGAGGGATTAGCTCCTACAATGAGCAGTTCTTC. Together with reference TRBV7-9 and TRBJ2-1, the CDR3 gives the full variable domain: DTGVSQNPRHKITKRGQNVTFRCDPISEHNRLYWYRQTLGQGPEFLTYFQNEAQLEKSRLLSDRFSAERPKGSFSTLEIQRTEQGDSAMYLCASSPRLAGGISSYNEQFFGPGTRLTVL.

J is TRBJ1-1 and V is TRBV13; a weak D match, TRBD1 (5 bases). V shed 4 bases and J shed 5 bases, with 11 bases lying between them. CDR1 is PRHDT, CDR2 FYEKMQ, per germline (reference sequence). CDR3 size: 13 residues. CDR3 nucleotide sequence: TGTGCCAGCAGCTCGCAGGGAGGTACTGAAGCTTTCTTT. This sequence encodes CASSSQGGTEAFF.

The chain couples TRBV27 to TRBJ2-7; 15 bases map to TRBD2. The V and J ends lost 5 bases and 7 bases, in that order; junction bases with no gene match: 9. CDR3 length equals 16 residues. Germline V gene data show CDR1 as MNHEY and CDR2 as SMNVEV (reference sequence). The CDR3 protein is CASSMGLAGGLLEQYF. The CDR3 DNA reads TGTGCCAGCAGTATGGGACTAGCGGGAGGACTATTAGAGCAGTACTTC.

This clone was detected once. V and J are TRBV4-3 and TRBJ2-3; perhaps TRBD2 as D (5 bases). CDR3 length: 15 amino acids. Germline CDR1 is LGHNA and CDR2 is YSLEER. V dropped 1 base and J dropped 2 bases, with 10 bases sitting between them. Written as DNA, the CDR3 is TGCGCCAGCAGCCAAGTTAGGCGGGCCACAGATACGCAGTATTTT. Translating gives CASSQVRRATDTQYF.

This clone has just one count. The chain links TRBV7-8 to TRBJ1-3, with D tentatively TRBD1 (6 bases). With 6 bases removed from V and 3 bases from J, the gap between germline ends came to 12 bases. The CDR3 extends over 14 amino acids. CDR1 and CDR2 from the germline V gene are SGHVS and FQNEAQ. CDR3 amino acids: CASSGQFLGNTIYF. CDR3 sequence (DNA): TGTGCCAGCAGTGGACAGTTTCTTGGAAACACCATATATTTT.